This TCR beta chain is drawn from a study of T-cell memory formation after mild COVID-19. General study points: Later expanders leaned toward CD4+, whereas clones contracting from day 15 to 85 were balanced CD4/CD8. In second-wave clones peaking day 37, SARS-CoV-2 specificity remained unconfirmed.

V lost 8 bases and J 4 bases, leaving 4 bases between the germline ends. The CDR3 has 10 residues. The germline V gene has CDR1 ENHRY and CDR2 SYGVKD. 5'RACE primed from the constant segment yielded TCR alpha and TCR beta cDNA libraries bearing sample barcodes and UMIs. One entry per CDR3 protein results from TCRdb running MiXCR on the 5' RACE reads. The sample holds 300,000 or so distinct CDR3 sequences, 15% to 20% seen once. As to this clonotype: The antigen is not known.

Sequencing input: PBMCs or a T cell subset sorted from them (not recorded which). This chain connects TRBV10-3 to TRBJ2-3, with D unclear. The clonotype was recovered from a young man who had mild COVID-19 (a few samples of this study predate the infection). Cell type and time point are not known. This CDR3 reads CAIGADTQYF. For the CDR3, the DNA is TGTGCCATCGGGGCAGATACGCAGTATTTT.